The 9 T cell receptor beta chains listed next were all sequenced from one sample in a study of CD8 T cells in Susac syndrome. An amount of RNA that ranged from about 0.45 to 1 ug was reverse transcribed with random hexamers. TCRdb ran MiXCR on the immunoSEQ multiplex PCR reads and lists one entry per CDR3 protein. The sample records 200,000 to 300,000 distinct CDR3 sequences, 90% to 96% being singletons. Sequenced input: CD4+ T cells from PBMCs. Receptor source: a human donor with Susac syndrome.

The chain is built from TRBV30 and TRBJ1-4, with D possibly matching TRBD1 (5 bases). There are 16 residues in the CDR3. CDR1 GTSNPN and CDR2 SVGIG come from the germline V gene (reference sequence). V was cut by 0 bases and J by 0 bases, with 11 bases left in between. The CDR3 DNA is TGTGCCTGGAGTGTGGCAAGGGACCCAACTAATGAAAAACTGTTTTTT. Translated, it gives CAWSVARDPTNEKLFF.

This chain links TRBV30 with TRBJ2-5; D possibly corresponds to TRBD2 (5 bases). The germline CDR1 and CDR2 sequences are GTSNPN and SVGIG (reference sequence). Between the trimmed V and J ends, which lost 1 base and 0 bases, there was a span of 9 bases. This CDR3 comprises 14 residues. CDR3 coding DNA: TGTGCCTGGAGTGCACTCGGGGACCAAGAGACCCAGTACTTC. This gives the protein CAWSALGDQETQYF.

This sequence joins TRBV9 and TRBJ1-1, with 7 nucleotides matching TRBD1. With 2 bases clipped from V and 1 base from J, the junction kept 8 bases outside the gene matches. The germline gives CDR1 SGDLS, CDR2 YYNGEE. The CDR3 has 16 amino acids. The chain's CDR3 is CASSVETGLKNTEAFF. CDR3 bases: TGTGCCAGCAGCGTTGAGACAGGGCTAAAGAACACTGAAGCTTTCTTT.

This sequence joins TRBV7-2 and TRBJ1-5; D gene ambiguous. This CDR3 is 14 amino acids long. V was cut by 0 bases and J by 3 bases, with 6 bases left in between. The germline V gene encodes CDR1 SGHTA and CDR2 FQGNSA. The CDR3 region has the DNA TGTGCCAGCAGCTTAGCACTGCCCAATCAGCCCCAGCATTTT. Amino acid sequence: CASSLALPNQPQHF.

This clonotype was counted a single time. The DNA of the CDR3 is TGCGCCAGCAGCCCGTGGACAGCGAACACTGAAGCTTTCTTT. Protein: CASSPWTANTEAFF. V gene TRBV5-1 combines with J gene TRBJ1-1; weak D call: TRBD1 (6 bases). The V gene lost 4 bases and the J gene lost 1 base, with 11 bases spanning the gap. This CDR3 has 14 amino acids. CDR1 and CDR2 from the germline V gene are SGHRS and YFSETQ.

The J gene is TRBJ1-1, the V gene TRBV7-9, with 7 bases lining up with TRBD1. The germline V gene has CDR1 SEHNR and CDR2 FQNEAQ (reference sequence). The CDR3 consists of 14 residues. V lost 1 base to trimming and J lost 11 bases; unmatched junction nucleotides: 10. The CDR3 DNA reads TGTGCCAGCAGCTTAGGGCCCGACAGGGTGGGGGCTTTCTTT. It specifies CASSLGPDRVGAFF. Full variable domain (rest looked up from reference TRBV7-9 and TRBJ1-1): DTGVSQNPRHKITKRGQNVTFRCDPISEHNRLYWYRQTLGQGPEFLTYFQNEAQLEKSRLLSDRFSAERPKGSFSTLEIQRTEQGDSAMYLCASSLGPDRVGAFFGQGTRLTVV.

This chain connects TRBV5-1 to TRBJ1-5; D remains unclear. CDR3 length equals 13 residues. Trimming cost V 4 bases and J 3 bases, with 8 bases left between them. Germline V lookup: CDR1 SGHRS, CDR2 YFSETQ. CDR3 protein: CASSGGINQPQHF. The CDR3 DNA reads TGCGCCAGCAGCGGAGGGATCAATCAGCCCCAGCATTTT.

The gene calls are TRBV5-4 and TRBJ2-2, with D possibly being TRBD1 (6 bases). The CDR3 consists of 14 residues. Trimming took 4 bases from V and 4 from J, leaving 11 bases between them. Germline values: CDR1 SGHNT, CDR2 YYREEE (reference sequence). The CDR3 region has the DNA TGTGCCAGCAGCCGACCCAGGGGCACCGGGGAGCTGTTTTTT. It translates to CASSRPRGTGELFF.

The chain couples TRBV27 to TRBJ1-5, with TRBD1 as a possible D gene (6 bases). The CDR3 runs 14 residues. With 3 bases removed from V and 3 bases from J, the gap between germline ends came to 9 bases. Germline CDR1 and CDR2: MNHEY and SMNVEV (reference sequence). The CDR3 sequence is CASSFQGSNQPQHF. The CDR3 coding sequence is TGTGCCAGCAGTTTTCAGGGGTCCAATCAGCCCCAGCATTTT.